The 31 T cell receptor beta chains reported below all come from one sample, sequenced in a study of control samples from healthy donors and cancer patients. This table comes from immunoSEQ multiplex PCR, and its TCRdb copy is limited to in-frame clones, with some not included. The data hold some 150,000 clones, with less than 95% observed a single time. The sample comprised blood. Receptor source: a man in his late teens or twenties in good health.

The chain is built from TRBV5-6 and TRBJ2-3; D unresolved. Trimming removed 1 base from V and 3 bases from J, with 9 bases in between. The CDR3 sequence is 14 residues long. The germline gives CDR1 SGHDT, CDR2 YYEEEE. As DNA, the CDR3 is TGTGCCAGCAGCTTGAGCACAATTACAGATACGCAGTATTTT. Amino acid sequence: CASSLSTITDTQYF.

The rearrangement joins TRBV25-1 to TRBJ1-2, with 7 bases lining up with TRBD1. The CDR3 runs 14 residues. V lost 1 base and J lost 7; bases outside the gene matches: 6. The germline CDR1 and CDR2 sequences are MGHDK and SYGVNS. The CDR3, as DNA: TGTGCCAGCAGTGAATTTAAGGGGGCGCTTGGCTACACCTTC. The encoded protein is CASSEFKGALGYTF.

The V and J genes are TRBV5-1 and TRBJ1-4, with TRBD1 as a possible D gene (5 bases). Per germline, CDR1 SGHRS and CDR2 YFSETQ. V was shortened by 0 bases and J by 0 bases, with 9 bases between the two germline ends. The CDR3 extends over 16 amino acids. CDR3 amino acids: CASSLEGDTTNEKLFF. For the CDR3, the DNA is TGCGCCAGCAGCTTGGAAGGGGATACAACTAATGAAAAACTGTTTTTT.

This chain links TRBV19 with TRBJ2-1; 9 bases map to TRBD2. Trimming removed 5 bases from V and 2 bases from J; junction bases left unmatched: 7. This CDR3 region has 16 residues. Germline values: CDR1 LNHDA, CDR2 SQIVND (reference sequence). For the CDR3, the DNA is TGTGCCAGTAGTTTTATAGCGGGGGCCACCTACAATGAGCAGTTCTTC. Its protein is CASSFIAGATYNEQFF.

The chain carries TRBV19 and TRBJ2-2; D gene unclear. Trimming cost V 1 base and J 5 bases, with 8 bases left between them. This CDR3 spans 14 amino acids. Germline V CDR1 and CDR2: LNHDA, SQIVND (reference sequence). The CDR3 spells CASSIGPLTGELFF. For the CDR3, the DNA is TGTGCCAGTAGTATAGGTCCATTAACCGGGGAGCTGTTTTTT.

In this sample, this clone turned up once. V is TRBV7-9 and J is TRBJ1-6; 10 bases are a match to TRBD1. Germline V lookup: CDR1 SEHNR, CDR2 FQNEAQ (reference sequence). The CDR3 runs 15 residues. J was trimmed by 8 bases and V by 6 bases; bases with no gene match: 7. CDR3 amino acids: CASSPSGTGDSPLHF. In DNA, the CDR3 is TGTGCCAGCAGTCCCTCCGGGACAGGGGATTCACCCCTCCACTTT.

This clone was observed a single time. The genes are TRBV30 and TRBJ2-6, with D uncertain. The V gene's germline CDR1 is GTSNPN and CDR2 SVGIG (reference sequence). This CDR3 is 13 amino acids long. V gave up 4 bases and J gave up 1 base, with 5 bases separating them. CDR3 loop: CAWTRSGANVLTF. The CDR3, as DNA: TGTGCCTGGACAAGATCTGGGGCCAACGTCCTGACTTTC.

The chain is built from TRBV6-2 or TRBV6-3 and TRBJ2-6; D gene uncertain. The ends were cut back, 3 bases at V and 4 bases at J, with 10 bases in the middle. Germline CDR1 and CDR2: MNHEY and SVGEGT. The CDR3 loop spans 15 amino acids. CDR3 nucleotides: TGTGCCAGCAGTTATCGGGTCTCCGGGGCCAACGTCCTGACTTTC. Amino acids: CASSYRVSGANVLTF.

This chain connects TRBV6-4 to TRBJ2-4; D gene ambiguous. Per the germline V gene, CDR1 is MRHNA and CDR2 is SNTAGT. The CDR3 runs 15 residues. Trimming removed 0 bases at V and 0 bases at J, with 6 bases between. CDR3 residues: CASSDSRVAKNIQYF. The CDR3, as DNA: TGTGCCAGCAGTGACTCTAGGGTAGCCAAAAACATTCAGTACTTC.

V and J are TRBV6-4 and TRBJ2-1; D is perhaps TRBD1 (6 bases). CDR1 is MRHNA and CDR2 is SNTAGT in the germline V gene. The CDR3 consists of 14 residues. Trimming shortened V by 9 bases and J by 0 bases, and 12 bases separated the two germline ends. This CDR3 reads CASPGHSSYNEQFF. CDR3 nucleotides: TGTGCCAGTCCGGGACATAGCTCCTACAATGAGCAGTTCTTC.

This chain links TRBV10-3 with TRBJ1-6; 11 bases agree with TRBD1. There are 15 residues in the CDR3. The V segment lost 6 bases and the J segment 9 bases; nucleotides outside the gene matches: 7. In germline, CDR1 is ENHRY, CDR2 SYGVKD. The CDR3 region is CAISQGQGAGSPLHF. The CDR3 DNA reads as TGTGCCATCAGCCAAGGACAGGGGGCGGGTTCACCCCTCCACTTT.

The rearrangement joins TRBV28 to TRBJ2-7; 9 bases align to TRBD1. CDR1 MDHEN and CDR2 SYDVKM come from the germline V gene. Trimming removed 5 bases from V and 6 bases from J; junction bases left unmatched: 17. This CDR3 contains 17 residues. As DNA, the CDR3 is TGTGCCAGCAGTGACCCCGCGTCGACAGGGGGGTTCCGCGAGCAGTACTTC. Protein sequence: CASSDPASTGGFREQYF.

V and J are TRBV6-5 and TRBJ1-2; maybe TRBD1 (5 bases). The length of the CDR3 is 12 residues. The V gene lost 1 base and the J gene lost 9 bases, with 9 bases spanning the gap. CDR1 and CDR2 from the germline V gene are MNHEY and SVGAGI. The CDR3 DNA sequence: TGTGCCAGCAGTTACTACGGGGGGAGCTACACCTTC. It is translated as CASSYYGGSYTF.

This clone was picked up one time. As DNA, the CDR3 is TGCGCCAGCCCCGACCGGGGCCGCGACAATGAGCAGTTCTTC. This translates into CASPDRGRDNEQFF. This chain connects TRBV10-1 to TRBJ2-1; the D call may be TRBD1 or TRBD2 (5 bases each). The germline V gene has CDR1 WNHNN and CDR2 SYGVQD (reference sequence). This CDR3 has 14 amino acids. Between the trimmed V and J ends, which lost 8 bases and 5 bases, there was a span of 16 bases.

This clone occurred a few times. This chain connects TRBV18 to TRBJ2-3; D remains unclear. The germline V and J ends were trimmed by 1 base and 4 bases, with 9 bases remaining between them. This CDR3 contains 14 residues. Germline V lookup: CDR1 KGHSH, CDR2 LQKENI. For the CDR3, the DNA is TGTGCCAGCTCACCACTTTACGGCGCAGATACGCAGTATTTT. Translation: CASSPLYGADTQYF.

The chain is built from TRBV5-1 and TRBJ1-4; D remains unclear. The V end was cut by 1 base, the J end by 6 bases, with 13 bases between. The CDR3 is made up of 15 amino acids. Germline values: CDR1 SGHRS, CDR2 YFSETQ. The CDR3 nucleotides are TGCGCCAGCAGCTTGTCTCAGGATATGGATGAAAAACTGTTTTTT. This codes for CASSLSQDMDEKLFF.

This chain joins TRBV6-5 and TRBJ2-3; 8 nucleotides align to TRBD2. CDR3 length equals 15 residues. V was clipped by 3 bases and J by 1 base; unmatched bases: 3. The germline gives CDR1 MNHEY, CDR2 SVGAGI. CDR3 DNA sequence: TGTGCCAGCAGTTATCGTAGCGGGGGCACAGATACGCAGTATTTT. It specifies CASSYRSGGTDTQYF.

The V call is TRBV27, the J call TRBJ2-7; tentatively, D is TRBD1 (5 bases). The germline V gene encodes CDR1 MNHEY and CDR2 SMNVEV (reference sequence). The CDR3 runs to 17 residues. V was pared by 6 bases and J by 1 base, with 22 bases between. CDR3 nucleotides: TGTGCCAGCAGCTTCGGATTCCTCCAAGGGGAATCCTACGAGCAGTACTTC. Its translation is CASSFGFLQGESYEQYF.

This chain connects TRBV12-3 or TRBV12-4 to TRBJ2-7, with 7 bases that match TRBD1. The CDR3 has 13 amino acids. Losses at the gene ends were 5 bases for V and 4 bases for J; bases not matched to a gene: 5. Here the CDR3 reads CASSRTGTYEQYF. The CDR3 DNA sequence: TGTGCCAGCAGTCGGACAGGCACTTACGAGCAGTACTTC.

The chain carries TRBV4-3 and TRBJ2-1, with D perhaps TRBD2 (7 bases). Germline V gene sequence: CDR1 LGHNA, CDR2 YSLEER. CDR3 length equals 18 residues. V lost 0 bases to trimming and J lost 0 bases, with 15 bases between them. Written as DNA, the CDR3 is TGCGCCAGCAGCCAAGAGGGGGGGGGCCCCAACTCCTACAATGAGCAGTTCTTC. This codes for CASSQEGGGPNSYNEQFF.

This clone was seen more than once but under ten times. J is TRBJ2-3 and V is TRBV11-2, with TRBD2 identical over 9 bases. This CDR3 spans 16 amino acids. J lost 2 bases, V lost 1 base, and 4 bases had no gene match. Germline lookup yields CDR1 SGHAT and CDR2 FQNNGV. The CDR3 coding sequence is TGTGCCAGCAGCTTAGCGACTAGCGGTCCCACAGATACGCAGTATTTT. As protein: CASSLATSGPTDTQYF.

This chain links TRBV7-3 with TRBJ2-1, with TRBD2 as a possible D gene (5 bases). The ends were cut back, 5 bases at V and 7 bases at J, with 12 bases in the middle. Germline V gene lookup returns CDR1 SGHTA and CDR2 FQGTGA. This CDR3 has 13 residues. The CDR3 reads CASSPLGSNEQFF. The CDR3 DNA reads TGTGCCAGCAGCCCACTAGGATCGAATGAGCAGTTCTTC.

This chain joins TRBV21-1 and TRBJ2-6; TRBD2, the table's D call, was not compared with the DNA. TRBV21-1 is annotated as a pseudogene. This CDR3 has 14 amino acids. CDR3: CASSVVSGANVLTF. CDR3 nucleotide sequence: TGTGCCAGCAGCGTAGTCTCTGGGGCCAACGTCCTGACTTTC.

The chain joins TRBV4-1 to TRBJ2-2, with D perhaps TRBD2 (5 bases). The CDR3 sequence is 16 residues long. The V gene's germline CDR1 is MGHRA and CDR2 YSYEKL. V was trimmed by 0 bases and J by 1 base, leaving 9 bases between them. The CDR3 DNA reads TGCGCCAGCAGCCAAGAGGCAGGACTGAACACCGGGGAGCTGTTTTTT. Its translation is CASSQEAGLNTGELFF.

The chain combines TRBV11-2 with TRBJ1-2, with TRBD1 identical over 8 bases. Trimming took 5 bases from V and 1 from J; bases not matched to a gene: 9. Per germline, CDR1 SGHAT and CDR2 FQNNGV. The CDR3 extends over 16 amino acids. For the CDR3, the DNA is TGTGCCAGCAGCCGAATCAGGGGGCGGAATAACTATGGCTACACCTTC. It specifies CASSRIRGRNNYGYTF. The full variable domain, in which reference TRBV11-2 and TRBJ1-2 provide the parts outside the CDR3, is EAGVAQSPRYKIIEKRQSVAFWCNPISGHATLYWYQQILGQGPKLLIQFQNNGVVDDSQLPKDRFSAERLKGVDSTLKIQPAKLEDSAVYLCASSRIRGRNNYGYTFGSGTRLTVV.

This sequence joins TRBV5-1 and TRBJ2-3, with TRBD1 matching 7 bases. After removal of 1 base from V and 1 base from J, the junction contained 3 bases not matched to a gene. The CDR3 totals 15 residues. CDR1 is SGHRS and CDR2 is YFSETQ in the germline V gene. The CDR3, as DNA: TGCGCCAGCAGCTTGAACAGGGGTGGCACAGATACGCAGTATTTT. It codes for CASSLNRGGTDTQYF.

This clone was found once. This chain connects TRBV19 to TRBJ1-4; D is undetermined. The CDR3 runs to 12 residues. V lost 8 bases, J lost 4 bases, and 8 bases lay in between. Per the germline V gene, CDR1 is LNHDA and CDR2 is SQIVND (reference sequence). CDR3 sequence reads: CASGSDNEKLFF. In nucleotides, the CDR3 is TGTGCCAGTGGTTCCGATAATGAAAAACTGTTTTTT.

CDR3 nucleotide sequence: TGTGCCAGCAGCCCTGGACAGGTGGGCAATGAGCAGTTCTTC. This codes for CASSPGQVGNEQFF. This rearrangement joins TRBV7-7 to TRBJ2-1; 7 bases are shared with TRBD1. V shed 5 bases, J shed 6 bases, and the junction held 7 bases outside the gene matches. The CDR3 consists of 14 residues. CDR1 and CDR2 from the germline V gene are SSHAT and FNYEAQ (reference sequence).

This chain connects TRBV29-1 to TRBJ2-2; 10 bases match TRBD1. The germline gives CDR1 SQVTM, CDR2 ANQGSEA. Trimming took 4 bases from V and 3 from J; bases not matched to a gene: 5. The CDR3 consists of 15 residues. Written as DNA, the CDR3 is TGCAGCGTTGGTGACAGGGGGCTAGACACCGGGGAGCTGTTTTTT. It is translated as CSVGDRGLDTGELFF.

J is TRBJ2-3 and V is TRBV19; 8 bases match TRBD2. The V segment lost 2 bases and the J segment 2 bases; nucleotides outside the gene matches: 3. Per the germline V gene, CDR1 is LNHDA and CDR2 is SQIVND (reference sequence). This CDR3 region has 15 residues. CDR3 sequence reads: CASSIQRGNTDTQYF. CDR3 nucleotides: TGTGCCAGTAGTATACAGCGGGGGAACACAGATACGCAGTATTTT.

The CDR3 loop is CASSQLLAGVYTGELFF. CDR3 coding DNA: TGCGCCAGCAGCCAACTGCTAGCGGGGGTGTACACCGGGGAGCTGTTTTTT. This chain connects TRBV4-1 to TRBJ2-2; the match to TRBD2 covers 10 bases. With V trimmed by 2 bases and J by 3 bases, 6 bases remained unmatched. The CDR3 extends over 17 amino acids. Germline assignment: CDR1 MGHRA and CDR2 YSYEKL.